This entry is about one T cell receptor (beta chain). There is no known antigen for this receptor. Nothing much larger sits one base from this clone, and base qualities are not available. This record belongs to a study of blood T cell repertoires in COVID-19 (dated by TCRdb to about 2020). With regard to the full study: The collaborator samples originated in the United States, Italy and Spain and spanned the acute and convalescent phases of COVID-19. The material from the prospective study consisted of cDNA or gDNA derived from T cells, B-cell-depleted T cells, or PBMCs. Deeply sampled blood TCRbeta repertoires from subjects exposed to, actively infected with, or recovered from COVID-19 were included in the dataset. The repertoires were released in a freely available public database meant as a resource for research on the immune response to SARS-CoV-2. The samples were drawn from the first 160 participants of the ongoing ImmuneRACE study and from 950 to 1,500 subjects provided by 6 global collaborators. The sample metadata nearly always contained a de-identified subject ID, COVID-19 status, age in years and sex. Where available, HLA class I and class II types were obtained from metadata supplied by the sample provider rather than from assay-based typing.

TCRbeta CDR3 regions were amplified from genomic DNA using the immunoSEQ Assay, a bias-controlled multiplex PCR. The original methods were these. Nucleated cell counts per sample were estimated from amplification of reference gene primers within the assay. To quantify the absolute abundance of each unique TCRbeta CDR3 rearrangement, sequence reads were collapsed and filtered. For each sample, productive Simpson clonality was calculated as the square root of Simpson's diversity index across productive rearrangements. The immuneACCESS repertoire file appears here via TCRdb, limited to in-frame rearrangements. These files lack a portion of the clones; in checked studies, under half of the deficit traces to unresolved V genes, and the cause of the others is not known. The D gene and trimming were derived from the DNA, and the V and J assignments and clone size from that table. Counted in this sample were about 140,000 clones; about four fifths of them appeared once. 10% to 15% of the sample comes from the top ten.

CDR1 is given as SEHNR and CDR2 as FQNEAQ, both from the germline V gene (reference sequence). Including the terminal cysteine and phenylalanine, the CDR3 comprises 16 residues. The kept DNA is CDR3 alone, 48 bases in frame from the first base. V ends up 5 bases short and J 5 bases short, with an unmatched junction base count of 9. The collaborating institutions used their own protocols to collect whole blood in K2EDTA tubes. For TCRbeta analysis, collaborators shipped samples in one of three forms: frozen whole blood, isolated PBMCs, or DNA extracted from either of those sample types. The research as a whole found: The quantity of clinical and demographic metadata differed by source and by participant and was supplied without curation.

The clonotype originates from a man at least 80 years old with acute or convalescent COVID-19. Sequencing was performed on peripheral blood. The rearranged chain carries TRBV7-9 and TRBJ1-4, with 9 middle bases fitting TRBD1. The CDR3 region reads CASSPASGTGNEKLFF. The DNA sequence reads TGTGCCAGCAGCCCTGCATCCGGGACAGGGAATGAAAAACTGTTTTTT.